Shown below are 26 T cell receptor beta chains from a single sample sequenced in a study of lymphopenia after photon versus proton radiotherapy. This table comes from immunoSEQ multiplex PCR, and its TCRdb copy is limited to in-frame clones, with some not included. The sample lists roughly 36,000 clones; 85% to 90% were seen once. The sample here was peripheral blood, taken from a patient treated with photon-based radiotherapy. The receptors here all came from a woman aged 50 to 60 with pancreatic cancer.

This chain joins TRBV9 and TRBJ2-5; TRBD2 might be the D (7 bases). This CDR3 has 17 residues. Germline V gives CDR1 SGDLS, CDR2 YYNGEE. The ends were cut back, 4 bases at V and 0 bases at J, with 19 bases in the middle. The CDR3 nucleotides read TGTGCCAGCAGCAGGGGGGGCAGGTTAAGCTACCAAGAGACCCAGTACTTC. It codes for CASSRGGRLSYQETQYF. Variable domain in full (rest from reference TRBV9 and TRBJ2-5): DSGVTQTPKHLITATGQRVTLRCSPRSGDLSVYWYQQSLDQGLQFLIQYYNGEERAKGNILERFSAQQFPDLHSELNLSSLELGDSALYFCASSRGGRLSYQETQYFGPGTRLLVL.

The rearrangement joins TRBV10-2 to TRBJ2-5, with D perhaps matching TRBD1 (6 bases). Trimming cost V 5 bases and J 5 bases, with 9 bases left between them. This CDR3 is 12 amino acids long. Germline CDR1 and CDR2: WSHSY and SAAADI. In DNA form, the CDR3 reads TGCGCCAGCAGTCCCCAGGGGGAGACCCAGTACTTC. Amino acid sequence: CASSPQGETQYF.

This chain joins TRBV27 and TRBJ2-5; D could derive from TRBD1 or TRBD2 (5 bases each). Near its end, the DNA agrees better with TRBJ2-7, so the J call may be wrong. CDR1 and CDR2 (germline): MNHEY, SMNVEV (reference sequence). The CDR3 consists of 13 residues. CDR3 bases: TGTGCCAGCGCTGAGGTAGGGACCCGCGAGCAGTACTTC. Its protein is CASAEVGTREQYF.

CDR3 sequence reads: CATHRDSGPGNTIYF. DNA of the CDR3: TGTGCCACCCACCGGGACAGCGGGCCAGGAAACACCATATATTTT. The chain combines TRBV19 with TRBJ1-3; 7 bases agree with TRBD1. V shed 10 bases, J shed 4 bases, and the junction held 13 bases outside the gene matches. CDR1 is LNHDA and CDR2 is SQIVND in the germline V gene (reference sequence). This CDR3 is built from 15 residues.

This chain connects TRBV9 to TRBJ2-3; D uncertain. The CDR3 length is 12 residues. V was pared by 3 bases and J by 9 bases, with 11 bases between. Germline V lookup: CDR1 SGDLS, CDR2 YYNGEE. The CDR3 loop is CASSGLVRTQYF. In nucleotides, the CDR3 is TGTGCCAGCAGCGGCTTAGTGCGGACGCAGTATTTT. The full variable domain, rest sourced from reference TRBV9 and TRBJ2-3, is DSGVTQTPKHLITATGQRVTLRCSPRSGDLSVYWYQQSLDQGLQFLIQYYNGEERAKGNILERFSAQQFPDLHSELNLSSLELGDSALYFCASSGLVRTQYFGPGTRLTVL.

The chain has TRBV19 and TRBJ1-4, with 7 bases lining up with TRBD1. This CDR3 comprises 14 residues. Germline V gives CDR1 LNHDA, CDR2 SQIVND (reference sequence). V dropped 5 bases and J dropped 8; count of bases not matched to a gene: 8. CDR3 sequence: CASSPGQRLEKLFF. The CDR3, as DNA: TGTGCCAGTAGTCCGGGACAGCGACTGGAAAAACTGTTTTTT.

The chain employs TRBV15 and TRBJ1-5; possible D gene TRBD1, 6 bases. This CDR3 spans 13 amino acids. The V gene's germline CDR1 is LNHNV and CDR2 YYDKDF (reference sequence). Trimming stripped 5 bases from V and 6 bases from J, with 11 bases between. The CDR3, as DNA: TGTGCCACCAGCCAACAGGGTTCTCAGCCCCAGCATTTT. The encoded protein is CATSQQGSQPQHF.

The genes are TRBV2 and TRBJ2-7; possibly TRBD1 or TRBD2 for D (5 bases each). The ends were cut back, 6 bases at V and 3 bases at J, with 15 bases in the middle. The CDR3 consists of 14 residues. The germline V gene has CDR1 SNHLY and CDR2 FYNNEI. CDR3 bases: TGTGCCAGCAGCGGGGACGTAGGGATCTACGAGCAGTACTTC. Protein sequence: CASSGDVGIYEQYF.

This clone has more than one count but fewer than ten. This chain links TRBV2 with TRBJ1-5; 8 bases are shared with TRBD1. CDR3 length: 16 residues. Germline CDR1 and CDR2: SNHLY and FYNNEI. After removal of 1 base from V and 2 bases from J, the junction contained 4 bases not matched to a gene. The CDR3 sequence: CASSEETGVGNQPQHF. DNA for the CDR3: TGTGCCAGCAGTGAAGAGACAGGGGTCGGCAATCAGCCCCAGCATTTT.

A few counts support this clone. The chain uses TRBV19 and TRBJ1-3; D ambiguous. The germline CDR1 and CDR2 sequences are LNHDA and SQIVND (reference sequence). The CDR3 contains 13 residues. The germline V and J ends were trimmed by 5 bases and 2 bases, with 7 bases remaining between them. The CDR3 DNA reads TGTGCCAGTAGTCCCGGGGCTGGAAACACCATATATTTT. Its translation: CASSPGAGNTIYF.

This chain connects TRBV7-2 to TRBJ2-3, with 8 bases fitting TRBD1. Germline lookup yields CDR1 SGHTA and CDR2 FQGNSA. The CDR3 is 15 residues long. Unmatched junction bases numbered 5, after V lost 5 bases and J lost 1 base. The CDR3 protein is CASSLPGQGTDTQYF. CDR3 DNA: TGTGCCAGCAGCCTACCGGGACAGGGCACAGATACGCAGTATTTT.

This clone was recorded only once. This chain joins TRBV19 and TRBJ2-5, with TRBD2 matching over 7 bases. With 6 bases clipped from V and 1 base from J, the junction kept 2 bases outside the gene matches. The CDR3 contains 13 residues. Germline CDR1 LNHDA, CDR2 SQIVND (reference sequence). Here the CDR3 reads CASRGGSQETQYF. Here the CDR3 DNA reads TGTGCCAGTAGGGGGGGGAGCCAAGAGACCCAGTACTTC.

V and J are TRBV29-1 and TRBJ2-2; TRBD2 agrees at 12 bases. This CDR3 comprises 19 residues. Germline V gives CDR1 SQVTM, CDR2 ANQGSEA. V lost 0 bases and J lost 2; bases outside the gene matches: 10. DNA for the CDR3: TGCAGCGTTGAAGATCGGGAGGGACTAGCGGGCGGAAACACCGGGGAGCTGTTTTTT. Translating gives CSVEDREGLAGGNTGELFF.

The chain uses TRBV4-1 and TRBJ2-1; 10 positions match TRBD1. This CDR3 comprises 15 residues. Germline V lookup: CDR1 MGHRA, CDR2 YSYEKL. V was pared by 1 base and J by 8 bases, with 5 bases of the junction left unmatched. The CDR3 protein is CASSQGGTGDHEQFF. DNA for the CDR3: TGCGCCAGCAGCCAAGGGGGGACAGGGGACCATGAGCAGTTCTTC.

V and J are TRBV27 and TRBJ1-1; a possible D gene is TRBD1 (6 bases). The CDR3 consists of 15 residues. V shed 7 bases and J shed 4 bases, with 19 bases lying between them. The germline gives CDR1 MNHEY, CDR2 SMNVEV (reference sequence). DNA for the CDR3: TGTGCCAGCACCGCTTCCCATCAGGGGAGCACTGAAGCTTTCTTT. This encodes CASTASHQGSTEAFF.

The rearrangement links TRBV7-8 to TRBJ1-6; D might be TRBD1 (6 bases). Germline V CDR1 and CDR2: SGHVS, FQNEAQ. The CDR3 loop spans 15 amino acids. V lost 2 bases to trimming and J lost 7 bases, with 12 bases between them. The CDR3 is CASSLSGQPNSPLHF. CDR3 coding DNA: TGTGCCAGCAGCTTAAGCGGACAGCCCAATTCACCCCTCCACTTT.

The CDR3 here is CASSLVGRQEQYF. The CDR3 DNA sequence: TGTGCCAGCAGTTTGGTGGGGCGTCAAGAGCAGTACTTC. The rearrangement joins TRBV27 to TRBJ2-7; possibly TRBD1 for D (5 bases). V was trimmed by 3 bases and J by 7 bases, leaving 13 bases between them. The CDR3 runs 13 residues. CDR1 MNHEY and CDR2 SMNVEV come from the germline V gene (reference sequence).

CDR3 coding DNA: TGTGCCAGCAGCTTAGAGGCGTGGGGTTCCGCTGAAGCTTTCTTT. This sequence encodes CASSLEAWGSAEAFF. The chain uses TRBV7-2 and TRBJ1-1; D is unclear. CDR3 length: 15 amino acids. The germline gives CDR1 SGHTA, CDR2 FQGNSA. The V end was cut by 1 base, the J end by 6 bases, with 15 bases between.

This chain connects TRBV4-3 to TRBJ2-7; tentative D call: TRBD2 (6 bases). Germline values: CDR1 LGHNA, CDR2 YSLEER. V lost 1 base and J lost 3, with 10 bases in between. The CDR3 loop spans 14 amino acids. For the CDR3, the DNA is TGCGCCAGCAGCCAAGTTCCGGGGGACTACGAGCAGTACTTC. Its translation is CASSQVPGDYEQYF.

V and J are TRBV10-1 and TRBJ2-3, with a possible D match to TRBD2 (6 bases). Germline assignment: CDR1 WNHNN and CDR2 SYGVQD (reference sequence). The CDR3 runs 14 residues. Deletions cut 4 bases from V and 3 bases from J, with 11 bases between. CDR3 loop: CASSASGLTDTQYF. Written as DNA, the CDR3 is TGCGCCAGCAGTGCGTCGGGACTTACAGATACGCAGTATTTT.

DNA of the CDR3: TGCAGCGTTGAATGGCGGCGAAACTATGGCTACACCTTC. Its translation is CSVEWRRNYGYTF. The V and J genes are TRBV29-1 and TRBJ1-2; D uncertain. Germline CDR1 is SQVTM and CDR2 is ANQGSEA. This CDR3 is built from 13 residues. V lost 2 bases and J lost 2, with 9 bases in between.

The chain carries TRBV7-8 and TRBJ2-1, with TRBD2 matching over 11 bases. This CDR3 has 17 residues. Germline assignment: CDR1 SGHVS and CDR2 FQNEAQ. J lost 9 bases, V lost 5 bases, and 15 bases had no gene match. For the CDR3, the DNA is TGTGCCAGCAGCCCGAGGACTAGCGGGTTCGGCAAGAGTGAGCAGTTCTTC. It codes for CASSPRTSGFGKSEQFF.

The chain links TRBV30 to TRBJ1-5, with TRBD1 identical over 7 bases. Trimming removed 5 bases from V and 0 bases from J; junction bases left unmatched: 4. From germline, CDR1 is GTSNPN and CDR2 SVGIG (reference sequence). The CDR3 runs 14 residues. This CDR3 reads CAWSTGISNQPQHF. CDR3 DNA sequence: TGTGCCTGGTCGACAGGGATTAGCAATCAGCCCCAGCATTTT.

The rearrangement uses TRBV25-1 and TRBJ2-2; D ambiguous. This CDR3 contains 14 residues. Trimming removed 5 bases from V and 6 bases from J, with 13 bases in between. Per germline, CDR1 MGHDK and CDR2 SYGVNS. The CDR3 sequence: CASSKTIPPGELFF. The DNA for the CDR3 is TGTGCCAGCAGTAAGACCATTCCCCCCGGGGAGCTGTTTTTT.

The chain couples TRBV10-1 to TRBJ2-1; 15 bases agree with TRBD2. The germline V gene encodes CDR1 WNHNN and CDR2 SYGVQD (reference sequence). The CDR3 extends over 17 amino acids. V was pared by 4 bases and J by 7 bases, with 8 bases of the junction left unmatched. The CDR3 sequence: CASSATGTSGRFNEQFF. In DNA, the CDR3 is TGCGCCAGCAGTGCTACCGGGACTAGCGGGAGGTTTAATGAGCAGTTCTTC.

The chain has TRBV7-2 and TRBJ2-2; 10 bases align to TRBD2. The ends lost 4 bases at V and 7 bases at J; junction bases unmatched: 6. The CDR3 is made up of 15 amino acids. Germline V gene sequence: CDR1 SGHTA, CDR2 FQGNSA. The CDR3 reads CASSSQREGIGELFF. The CDR3 DNA reads as TGTGCCAGCAGCTCTCAGCGGGAGGGGATCGGGGAGCTGTTTTTT.